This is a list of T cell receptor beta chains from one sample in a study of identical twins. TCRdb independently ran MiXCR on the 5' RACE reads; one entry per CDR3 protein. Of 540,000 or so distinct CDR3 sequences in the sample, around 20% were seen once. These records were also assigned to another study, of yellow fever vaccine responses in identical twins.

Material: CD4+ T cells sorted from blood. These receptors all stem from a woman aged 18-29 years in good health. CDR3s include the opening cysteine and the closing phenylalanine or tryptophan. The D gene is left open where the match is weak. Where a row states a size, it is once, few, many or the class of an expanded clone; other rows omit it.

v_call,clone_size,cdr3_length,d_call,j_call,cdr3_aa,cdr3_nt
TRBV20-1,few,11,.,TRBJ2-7,CSARDAGEQYF,TGCAGTGCTAGAGACGCCGGCGAGCAGTACTTC
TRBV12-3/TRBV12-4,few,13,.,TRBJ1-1,CASSLAPDTEAFF,TGTGCCAGCAGTTTAGCGCCGGACACTGAAGCTTTCTTT
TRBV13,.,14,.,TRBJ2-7,CASRKGGREPQQYF,TGTGCCAGCAGGAAAGGGGGGCGGGAGCCGCAGCAGTACTTC
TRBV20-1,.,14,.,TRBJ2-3,CSAREGGAIDTQYF,TGCAGTGCTAGAGAGGGCGGGGCCATAGATACGCAGTATTTT
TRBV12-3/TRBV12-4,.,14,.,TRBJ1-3,CASAPAFLGNTIYF,TGTGCCAGCGCCCCGGCCTTTCTTGGAAACACCATATATTTT
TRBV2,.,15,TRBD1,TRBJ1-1,CASSVEATGGTEAFF,TGTGCCAGCAGTGTTGAGGCGACAGGGGGTACTGAAGCTTTCTTT
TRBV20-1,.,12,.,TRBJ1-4,CSASGQNEKLFF,TGCAGTGCTAGTGGTCAGAATGAAAAACTGTTTTTT
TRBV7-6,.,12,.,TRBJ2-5,CASSLDLAAQYF,TGTGCCAGCAGCTTAGATCTCGCGGCCCAGTACTTC
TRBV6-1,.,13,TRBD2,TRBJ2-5,CASSDRGVGNQYF,TGTGCCAGCAGTGATCGGGGGGTAGGGAACCAGTACTTC
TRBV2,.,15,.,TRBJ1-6,CASSEWPRPNSPLHF,TGTGCCAGCAGTGAATGGCCACGTCCCAATTCACCCCTCCACTTT
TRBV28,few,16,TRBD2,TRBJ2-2,CASSPESAGESGELFF,TGTGCCAGCAGTCCCGAAAGTGCGGGAGAGTCCGGGGAGCTGTTTTTT
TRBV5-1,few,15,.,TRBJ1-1,CASSFGQGRFTEAFF,TGCGCCAGCAGCTTTGGCCAGGGGAGGTTCACTGAAGCTTTCTTT
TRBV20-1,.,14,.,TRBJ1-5,CSAGGGGAHQPQHF,TGCAGTGCCGGGGGCGGGGGGGCTCATCAGCCCCAGCATTTT
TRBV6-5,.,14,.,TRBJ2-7,CASSFDRGIYEQYF,TGTGCCAGCAGTTTCGACAGAGGAATCTACGAGCAGTACTTC
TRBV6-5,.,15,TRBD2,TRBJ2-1,CASSSSQREPYEQFF,TGTGCCAGCAGTTCCAGTCAGCGGGAGCCCTATGAGCAGTTCTTC
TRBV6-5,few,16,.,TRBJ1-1,CASSYSRRQLNTEAFF,TGTGCCAGCAGTTACTCTAGGCGGCAGTTGAACACTGAAGCTTTCTTT
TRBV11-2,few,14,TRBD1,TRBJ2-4,CASSHDRGSNIQYF,TGTGCCAGCAGCCACGACAGGGGATCGAACATTCAGTACTTC
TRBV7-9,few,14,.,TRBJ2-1,CASSLSGAYNEQFF,TGTGCCAGCAGCTTATCGGGAGCGTACAATGAGCAGTTCTTC